The rows below give T cell receptor beta chains drawn from one sample of a study of shared clonotypes between healthy human individuals. Sequencing was performed with immunoSEQ multiplex PCR; in TCRdb, only in-frame clones are kept and a portion is missing. Of a few million clones in the sample, about 94% were seen once. Sequencing was carried out using naive CD8+ T cells from PBMCs. These receptors were obtained from a young man in good health. Some clones in this sample may be carry-over from other donors' samples. Both conserved end residues are part of each CDR3. Each record gives: V gene, J gene, CDR3 protein.

>TRBV6-4|TRBJ2-1
CASAEEGQAYNEQFF
>TRBV27|TRBJ1-1
CASRQGENTEAFF
>TRBV5-1|TRBJ2-1
CASSLGEANNEQFF
>TRBV9|TRBJ2-1
CASSDWGDPYNEQFF
>TRBV27|TRBJ2-2
CASSDRGHTGELFF
>TRBV9|TRBJ2-6
CASREGISGANVLTF
>TRBV4-3|TRBJ1-2
CASSQATGNYGYTF
>TRBV28|TRBJ1-1
CASSSPRTGGPEAFF
>TRBV4-2|TRBJ2-7
CASSHDSDEQYF
>TRBV7-9|TRBJ1-1
CASSLYATSAYTEAFF
>TRBV4-3|TRBJ2-1
CASSQTIAGLMNEQFF
>TRBV27|TRBJ2-1
CASSPRTSGSTYNEQFF
>TRBV5-6|TRBJ1-1
CASSPNRDPAFF
>TRBV10-3|TRBJ2-3
CAISEGTSGETDTQYF
>TRBV7-2|TRBJ1-5
CASSLGTVYSNQPQHF
>TRBV20-1|TRBJ1-5
CSVERGEKEVF
>TRBV9|TRBJ2-1
CASSALGGTVRDEQFF
>TRBV7-9|TRBJ1-2
CAAYLDGPACYTF
>TRBV30|TRBJ2-3
CAWSERVDTQYF
>TRBV9|TRBJ2-2
CASSTPLVTQNTGELFF
>TRBV25-1|TRBJ2-3
CASSGRVSSTDTQYF
>TRBV10-1|TRBJ1-1
CASSESRQLNTEAFF
>TRBV7-9|TRBJ2-4
CASSYPPAGGLAKNIQYF
>TRBV5-1|TRBJ2-7
CASSLAGSRDPLNEQYF
>TRBV4-2|TRBJ2-1
CASSPLLASYNEQFF
>TRBV14|TRBJ2-1
CASSYGREHNEQFF
>TRBV2|TRBJ1-1
CASSGGVTEAFF
>TRBV10-3|TRBJ1-1
CAISDSAGEAFF
>TRBV30|TRBJ2-7
CAWSADRGITYEQYF
>TRBV15|TRBJ1-5
CATSRTDANQPQHF
>TRBV4-3|TRBJ1-4
CASSLDRVEKLFF
>TRBV29-1|TRBJ2-2
CSVVLSGHGATGELFF
>TRBV7-3|TRBJ1-1
CASSLGGTLNTEAFF
>TRBV27|TRBJ2-7
CASSPGRSHHEQYF
>TRBV18|TRBJ2-2
CASSPNFLNRAAGELFF
>TRBV7-9|TRBJ2-1
CASSSLQGDSFRDNEQFF
>TRBV9|TRBJ2-5
CASSAKGDIYQETQYF
>TRBV6-5|TRBJ1-1
CASSLQVNTEAFF
>TRBV2|TRBJ1-5
CAGRGGGRNQPQHF
>TRBV27|TRBJ2-3
CASSLSSGGPSDTQYF
>TRBV7-9|TRBJ1-1
CASNEPGTEAFF